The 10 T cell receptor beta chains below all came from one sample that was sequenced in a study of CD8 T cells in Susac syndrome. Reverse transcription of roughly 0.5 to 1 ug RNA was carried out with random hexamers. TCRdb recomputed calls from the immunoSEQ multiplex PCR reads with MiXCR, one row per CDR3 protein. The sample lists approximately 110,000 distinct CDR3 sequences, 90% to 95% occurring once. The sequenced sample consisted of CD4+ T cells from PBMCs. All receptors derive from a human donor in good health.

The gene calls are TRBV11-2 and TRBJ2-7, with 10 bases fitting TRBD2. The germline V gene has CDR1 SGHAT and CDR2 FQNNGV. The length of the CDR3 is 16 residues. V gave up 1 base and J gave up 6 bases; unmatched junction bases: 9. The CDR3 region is CASSLGPGLATLEQYF. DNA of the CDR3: TGTGCCAGCAGCTTAGGGCCGGGACTAGCGACCCTCGAGCAGTACTTC.

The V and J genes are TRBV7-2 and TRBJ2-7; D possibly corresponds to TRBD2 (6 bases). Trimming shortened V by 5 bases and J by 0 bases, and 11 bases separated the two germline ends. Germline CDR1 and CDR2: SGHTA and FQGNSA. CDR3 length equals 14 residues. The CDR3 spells CASSRGRNSYEQYF. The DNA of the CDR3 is TGTGCCAGCAGCCGGGGGAGGAACTCCTACGAGCAGTACTTC.

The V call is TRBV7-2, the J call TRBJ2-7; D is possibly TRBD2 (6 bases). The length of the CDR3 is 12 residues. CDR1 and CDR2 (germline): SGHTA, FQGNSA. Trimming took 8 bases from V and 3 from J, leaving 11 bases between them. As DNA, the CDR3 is TGTGCCAGCCGTGGTAGCGGCTACGAGCAGTACTTC. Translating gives CASRGSGYEQYF.

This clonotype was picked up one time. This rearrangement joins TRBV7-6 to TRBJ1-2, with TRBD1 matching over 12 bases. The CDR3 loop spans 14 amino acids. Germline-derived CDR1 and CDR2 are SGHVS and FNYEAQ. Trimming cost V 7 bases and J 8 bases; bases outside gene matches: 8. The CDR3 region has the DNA TGTGCCAGCACCCGGGGACAGGGGGCTGGGGGCTACACCTTC. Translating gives CASTRGQGAGGYTF.

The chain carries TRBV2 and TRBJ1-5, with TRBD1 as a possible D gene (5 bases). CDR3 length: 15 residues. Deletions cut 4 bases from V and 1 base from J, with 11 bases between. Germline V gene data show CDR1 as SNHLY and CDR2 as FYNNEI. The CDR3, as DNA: TGTGCCAGCAGTGGTACAGGCCTGAGCAATCAGCCCCAGCATTTT. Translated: CASSGTGLSNQPQHF.

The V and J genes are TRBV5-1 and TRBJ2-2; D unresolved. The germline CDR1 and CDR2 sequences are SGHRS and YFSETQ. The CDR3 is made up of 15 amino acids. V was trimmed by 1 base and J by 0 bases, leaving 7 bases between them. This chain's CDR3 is CASSLKFSNTGELFF. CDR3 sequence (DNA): TGCGCCAGCAGCTTGAAGTTTTCGAACACCGGGGAGCTGTTTTTT.

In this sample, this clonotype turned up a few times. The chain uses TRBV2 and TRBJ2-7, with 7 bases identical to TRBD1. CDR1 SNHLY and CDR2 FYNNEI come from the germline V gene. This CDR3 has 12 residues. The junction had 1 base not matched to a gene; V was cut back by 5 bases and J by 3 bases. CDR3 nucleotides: TGTGCCAGCAGTCGGGACAGCTACGAGCAGTACTTC. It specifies CASSRDSYEQYF.

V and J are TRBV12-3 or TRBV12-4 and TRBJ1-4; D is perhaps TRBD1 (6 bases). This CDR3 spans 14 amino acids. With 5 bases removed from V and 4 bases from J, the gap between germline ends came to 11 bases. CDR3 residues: CASSRDTHNEKLFF. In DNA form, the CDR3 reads TGTGCCAGCAGTCGGGACACCCATAATGAAAAACTGTTTTTT.

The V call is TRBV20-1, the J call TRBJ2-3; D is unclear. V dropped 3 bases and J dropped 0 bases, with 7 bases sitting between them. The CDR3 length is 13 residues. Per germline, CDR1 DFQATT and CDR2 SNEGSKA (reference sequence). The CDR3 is CSASTGSTDTQYF. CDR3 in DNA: TGCAGTGCTAGTACCGGAAGCACAGATACGCAGTATTTT.

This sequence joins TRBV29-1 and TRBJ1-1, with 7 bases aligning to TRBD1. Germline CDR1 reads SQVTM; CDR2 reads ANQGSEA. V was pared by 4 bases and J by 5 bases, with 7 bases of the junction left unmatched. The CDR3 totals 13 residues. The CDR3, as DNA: TGCAGCGTTGGAGCAGGGGGAGGGACTGAAGCTTTCTTT. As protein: CSVGAGGGTEAFF.